The present entry profiles one TCR beta chain with its context. Its specificity is unknown. The table came from immunoSEQ multiplex PCR; TCRdb's copy has only in-frame clones and leaves some out. The profile shows about 98,000 clones, 90% to 95% of them singletons. Between the trimmed V and J ends, which lost 0 bases and 5 bases, there was a span of 6 bases. CDR3 size: 13 residues. Germline V gene lookup returns CDR1 SGHAT and CDR2 FQNNGV. The sample comes from a study of OX40 agonist ivuxolimab in advanced cancers. Study results and limitations: The specificity for antigen of the expanded peripheral T cells was not determined. Fewer expanded clones were found on average in CD4+ than in CD8+ T cells. Among the nonresponders, some also had low normalized T-cell clonal expansion. Expansion of clones was among the lowest in partial responders at 0.1-3.0 mg/kg.

This TCR was recovered from an adult with an advanced solid tumor such as melanoma, head and neck, liver or kidney cancer. J is TRBJ2-3 and V is TRBV11-2, with TRBD2 as a possible D gene (5 bases). Sequenced here: CD4+ or CD8+ T cells sorted from blood, sampled in a trial of the OX40 agonist ivuxolimab. This CDR3 reads CASSLDRGDTQYF. The CDR3 DNA is TGTGCCAGCAGCTTAGATCGGGGAGATACGCAGTATTTT. The full variable domain, with the rest looked up from reference TRBV11-2 and TRBJ2-3, is EAGVAQSPRYKIIEKRQSVAFWCNPISGHATLYWYQQILGQGPKLLIQFQNNGVVDDSQLPKDRFSAERLKGVDSTLKIQPAKLEDSAVYLCASSLDRGDTQYFGPGTRLTVL.